A single sample gave rise to the 6 T cell receptor beta chains below, sequenced in a study of shared clonotypes between healthy human individuals. The data were produced by immunoSEQ multiplex PCR, yet TCRdb's version contains in-frame clones alone and is incomplete. The top ten clones hold about 0.11% of a sample with roughly 590,000 clones, about 95% of them seen once. Naive CD8 cells were CD45RO-negative, positively selected for CCR7, excluding terminally differentiated effector memory CD45RA+ cells. Input material: naive CD8+ T cells sorted from blood. Receptor source: a woman aged 25 to 39 in good health.

The V gene is TRBV4-1, the J gene TRBJ2-7; D is ambiguous. The germline V and J ends were trimmed by 3 bases and 2 bases, with 8 bases remaining between them. CDR1 is MGHRA, CDR2 YSYEKL, per germline. The CDR3 contains 13 residues. The DNA for the CDR3 is TGCGCCAGCAGCCAGTCCGTTGCCTACGAGCAGTACTTC. Translating it yields CASSQSVAYEQYF.

The V gene is TRBV7-9, the J gene TRBJ2-5; D may be TRBD2 (5 bases). V dropped 5 bases and J dropped 0 bases, with 7 bases sitting between them. Germline assignment: CDR1 SEHNR and CDR2 FQNEAQ (reference sequence). The CDR3 is made up of 13 amino acids. The chain's CDR3 is CASSPGNQETQYF. The CDR3 nucleotides are TGTGCCAGCAGCCCCGGGAACCAAGAGACCCAGTACTTC.

The V call is TRBV19, the J call TRBJ2-7; 8 bases align to TRBD2. V shed 3 bases and J 6 bases; nucleotides not matched to a gene: 7. The CDR3 has 14 amino acids. The germline CDR1 and CDR2 sequences are LNHDA and SQIVND (reference sequence). The CDR3 bases are TGTGCCAGTAGTATTAGCGGGGTGAACCGCGAGCAGTACTTC. Its protein is CASSISGVNREQYF.

This rearrangement joins TRBV19 to TRBJ2-5, with a weak D call TRBD1 (6 bases). The DNA end is more similar to TRBJ2-7, so the J call may be wrong. The germline V gene has CDR1 LNHDA and CDR2 SQIVND (reference sequence). The CDR3 covers 14 residues. CDR3 sequence: CASSIEGQNYEQYF. DNA for the CDR3: TGTGCCAGTAGTATCGAGGGACAAAATTACGAGCAGTACTTC.

The J gene is TRBJ1-4, the V gene TRBV21-1. TRBV21-1 is recorded as a pseudogene. The CDR3 is 16 residues long. Here the CDR3 reads CASSKLLGGRGEKLFF. The CDR3 DNA is TGTGCCAGCAGCAAACTCCTCGGGGGGCGCGGTGAAAAACTGTTTTTT.

The chain employs TRBV30 and TRBJ2-1; D remains unclear. The germline V and J ends were trimmed by 0 bases and 1 base, with 7 bases remaining between them. The CDR3 extends over 14 amino acids. Germline CDR1 and CDR2: GTSNPN and SVGIG (reference sequence). This CDR3 is CAWSVMGSYNEQFF. DNA for the CDR3: TGTGCCTGGAGTGTGATGGGATCCTACAATGAGCAGTTCTTC.